The 25 T cell receptor beta chains below come from one sample, sequenced in a study of blood T cell repertoires in COVID-19. The method was immunoSEQ multiplex PCR; TCRdb's version includes in-frame clones alone and lacks a portion of them. Of about 320,000 clones in the sample, around 82% were seen once. Sequencing was done on a sample of peripheral blood. Source of these receptors: a woman between 50 and 59 years old with acute or convalescent COVID-19.

The CDR3 reads CASRGTVSWQPQHF. The CDR3 DNA sequence: TGTGCCAGCAGGGGGACAGTAAGTTGGCAGCCCCAGCATTTT. The V and J genes are TRBV6-5 and TRBJ1-5; 7 bases are shared with TRBD1. Trimming at V came to 6 bases and at J to 7 bases, leaving 9 bases not matched to a gene. The CDR3 sequence is 14 residues long. Germline V lookup: CDR1 MNHEY, CDR2 SVGAGI.

This clone was found once. The chain joins TRBV7-3 to TRBJ1-3; 8 nucleotides agree with TRBD1. After removal of 4 bases from V and 4 bases from J, the junction contained 6 bases not matched to a gene. The CDR3 contains 15 residues. In germline, CDR1 is SGHTA, CDR2 FQGTGA. CDR3 in amino acids: CASSSDRGSGNTIYF. The CDR3 DNA reads as TGTGCCAGCAGCTCAGACAGGGGATCGGGAAACACCATATATTTT.

This clone was observed a handful of times. V is TRBV6-8 and J is TRBJ1-3, with 7 bases that match TRBD1. The CDR3 has 16 amino acids. CDR1 MNHGY and CDR2 SAAAGT come from the germline V gene. The junction had 8 bases not matched to a gene; V was cut back by 6 bases and J by 0 bases. The CDR3 here is CASRKTGRTSGNTIYF. The CDR3 DNA reads as TGTGCCAGCAGAAAGACAGGGAGGACCTCTGGAAACACCATATATTTT.

The gene calls are TRBV2 and TRBJ1-3; D call uncertain. The V end lost 5 bases, the J end lost 0 bases, and 8 bases lay between the germline ends. Germline CDR1 and CDR2: SNHLY and FYNNEI. The CDR3 loop spans 14 amino acids. This chain's CDR3 is CASSIGLSGNTIYF. Written as DNA, the CDR3 is TGTGCCAGCAGTATAGGACTCTCTGGAAACACCATATATTTT.

This chain connects TRBV5-1 to TRBJ1-3; D gene uncertain. V gave up 7 bases and J gave up 0 bases, with 11 bases separating them. Germline V lookup: CDR1 SGHRS, CDR2 YFSETQ. The CDR3 is made up of 14 amino acids. CDR3 DNA sequence: TGCGCCAGCTCGAACGCAGACTCTGGAAACACCATATATTTT. Amino acids: CASSNADSGNTIYF. The variable domain in full, completed from reference TRBV5-1 and TRBJ1-3, reads KAGVTQTPRYLIKTRGQQVTLSCSPISGHRSVSWYQQTPGQGLQFLFEYFSETQRNKGNFPGRFSGRQFSNSRSEMNVSTLELGDSALYLCASSNADSGNTIYFGEGSWLTVV.

A remark on this clone: This sample also contains other DNA sequences that code for the same CDR3. The chain recombines TRBV7-3 with TRBJ2-5, with a possible D match to TRBD1 (5 bases). CDR3 length: 13 amino acids. Trimming stripped 2 bases from V and 5 bases from J, with 9 bases between. In germline, CDR1 is SGHTA, CDR2 FQGTGA. The CDR3 here is CASSLQGRETQYF. For the CDR3, the DNA is TGTGCCAGCAGCTTACAGGGTCGGGAGACCCAGTACTTC.

This clone came up a few times. This rearrangement joins TRBV12-3 or TRBV12-4 to TRBJ1-1; D is unresolved. The CDR3 is 13 amino acids. Trimming removed 5 bases from V and 5 bases from J, with 12 bases in between. The CDR3 loop reads CASSRYSRTEAFF. In nucleotides, the CDR3 is TGTGCCAGCAGTCGGTACAGCCGAACTGAAGCTTTCTTT.

The chain employs TRBV18 and TRBJ2-5; unclear D gene. The length of the CDR3 is 14 residues. With 2 bases removed from V and 1 base from J, the gap between germline ends came to 8 bases. CDR1 and CDR2 (germline): KGHSH, LQKENI. CDR3 residues: CASSPDQAQETQYF. The CDR3, as DNA: TGTGCCAGCTCACCAGACCAGGCCCAAGAGACCCAGTACTTC.

This clone was observed a single time. V is TRBV24-1 and J is TRBJ1-2, with a weak D call TRBD1 (6 bases). Trimming shortened V by 10 bases and J by 3 bases, and 14 bases separated the two germline ends. There are 13 residues in the CDR3. Germline loops: CDR1 KGHDR, CDR2 SFDVKD. The CDR3: CATAQGGDYGYTF. CDR3 DNA sequence: TGTGCCACTGCACAGGGCGGCGACTATGGCTACACCTTC.

This sequence joins TRBV7-3 and TRBJ2-3, with a weak D call TRBD1 (6 bases). The length of the CDR3 is 16 residues. Germline CDR1 and CDR2: SGHTA and FQGTGA. V was clipped by 6 bases and J by 2 bases, with 18 bases between them. In DNA, the CDR3 is TGTGCCAGCAGTTCACCTATGGGACAAACCACAGATACGCAGTATTTT. It translates to CASSSPMGQTTDTQYF.

The chain carries TRBV6-5 and TRBJ1-1; possible D gene TRBD1, 6 bases. CDR1 is MNHEY, CDR2 SVGAGI, per germline. This CDR3 contains 15 residues. Trimming stripped 2 bases from V and 1 base from J, with 11 bases between. CDR3 protein: CASSYIDRTNTEAFF. For the CDR3, the DNA is TGTGCCAGCAGTTACATCGACAGGACGAACACTGAAGCTTTCTTT.

This sequence joins TRBV19 and TRBJ1-2; tentative D call: TRBD1 (6 bases). CDR1 LNHDA and CDR2 SQIVND come from the germline V gene (reference sequence). The length of the CDR3 is 16 residues. V was cut by 8 bases and J by 0 bases, with 19 bases left in between. The CDR3 is CASQPPPGAANYGYTF. CDR3 sequence (DNA): TGTGCCAGTCAACCACCCCCAGGGGCCGCTAACTATGGCTACACCTTC.

The genes are TRBV25-1 and TRBJ2-7; weak D call: TRBD2 (5 bases). V was pared by 4 bases and J by 5 bases, with 18 bases between. Germline assignment: CDR1 MGHDK and CDR2 SYGVNS. This CDR3 is built from 15 residues. The CDR3 nucleotides read TGTGCCAGCAGTGCCGCGGGCGGGCTTAGGGACGAGCAGTACTTC. This encodes CASSAAGGLRDEQYF.

This clone has a handful of counts. The chain combines TRBV6-5 with TRBJ2-1; TRBD2 aligns across 7 bases. This CDR3 comprises 15 residues. V shed 2 bases, J shed 4 bases, and the junction held 5 bases outside the gene matches. Germline V CDR1 and CDR2: MNHEY, SVGAGI. The CDR3 loop is CASSYAGAGYNEQFF. The CDR3, as DNA: TGTGCCAGCAGTTACGCGGGAGCGGGTTACAATGAGCAGTTCTTC.

This clone was observed a handful of times. The rearrangement joins TRBV5-4 to TRBJ1-1; 7 bases fit TRBD1. Germline CDR1 reads SGHNT; CDR2 reads YYREEE (reference sequence). This CDR3 region has 14 residues. V trimming: 4 bases; J trimming: 1 base; junction bases outside the gene matches: 4. CDR3: CASSAGTENTEAFF. Here the CDR3 DNA reads TGTGCCAGCAGCGCCGGGACAGAGAACACTGAAGCTTTCTTT.

Only a few counts were recorded for this clone. The chain uses TRBV2 and TRBJ2-3; D call uncertain. The CDR3 loop spans 11 amino acids. The ends were cut back, 3 bases at V and 6 bases at J, with 4 bases in the middle. Germline CDR1 reads SNHLY; CDR2 reads FYNNEI. The DNA of the CDR3 is TGTGCCAGCAGTGAGGAGGATACGCAGTATTTT. It yields the protein CASSEEDTQYF.

The chain couples TRBV14 to TRBJ1-2; D unclear. V shed 1 base and J shed 3 bases, with 6 bases lying between them. The CDR3 has 13 amino acids. The V gene's germline CDR1 is SGHDN and CDR2 FVKESK. The CDR3 spells CASSQGSDYGYTF. The CDR3 DNA is TGTGCCAGCAGCCAAGGGAGTGACTATGGCTACACCTTC. The full variable domain, with the rest looked up from reference TRBV14 and TRBJ1-2, is EAGVTQFPSHSVIEKGQTVTLRCDPISGHDNLYWYRRVMGKEIKFLLHFVKESKQDESGMPNNRFLAERTGGTYSTLKVQPAELEDSGVYFCASSQGSDYGYTFGSGTRLTVV.

There are a few counts of this clone. Other DNA sequences in the sample encode the same CDR3. The chain links TRBV7-3 to TRBJ1-1; D gene unclear. Trimming stripped 5 bases from V and 2 bases from J, with 9 bases between. Germline values: CDR1 SGHTA, CDR2 FQGTGA. This CDR3 has 13 amino acids. The CDR3 DNA reads TGTGCCAGCAGCCGAGGTCTTAACACTGAAGCTTTCTTT. It encodes CASSRGLNTEAFF.

The chain combines TRBV25-1 with TRBJ1-1, with a weak D call TRBD1 (6 bases). CDR1 and CDR2 (germline): MGHDK, SYGVNS. V gave up 8 bases and J gave up 4 bases, with 20 bases separating them. The CDR3 loop spans 15 amino acids. The DNA of the CDR3 is TGTGCCAGCCCTCAAAAGGGGGGGGGAAGCACTGAAGCTTTCTTT. It specifies CASPQKGGGSTEAFF.

The chain couples TRBV3-1 (or the pseudogene TRBV3-2) to TRBJ2-4, with D possibly being TRBD1 (6 bases). The CDR3 loop spans 15 amino acids. Trimming took 3 bases from V and 2 from J, leaving 11 bases between them. The germline V gene encodes CDR1 LGHDT and CDR2 YNNKEL (reference sequence). The CDR3 region has the DNA TGTGCCAGCAGCCAGTTACAGGGTACCAAAAACATTCAGTACTTC. This sequence encodes CASSQLQGTKNIQYF.

The V gene is TRBV19, the J gene TRBJ2-3; 11 nucleotides agree with TRBD2. J lost 4 bases, V lost 5 bases, and 5 bases had no gene match. The CDR3 contains 15 residues. The germline CDR1 and CDR2 sequences are LNHDA and SQIVND (reference sequence). The CDR3 is CASSDGTSGADTQYF. The CDR3 nucleotides are TGTGCCAGTAGTGACGGGACTAGCGGAGCAGATACGCAGTATTTT. Full variable domain (missing parts from reference TRBV19 and TRBJ2-3): DGGITQSPKYLFRKEGQNVTLSCEQNLNHDAMYWYRQDPGQGLRLIYYSQIVNDFQKGDIAEGYSVSREKKESFPLTVTSAQKNPTAFYLCASSDGTSGADTQYFGPGTRLTVL.

The chain has TRBV25-1 and TRBJ2-2; D uncertain. V dropped 8 bases and J dropped 1 base, with 11 bases sitting between them. This CDR3 has 14 residues. Germline CDR1 and CDR2: MGHDK and SYGVNS. The CDR3, as DNA: TGTGCCAGCTCTCGGGTCGGGAACACCGGGGAGCTGTTTTTT. Translated: CASSRVGNTGELFF.

The V and J genes are TRBV5-1 and TRBJ2-3; 15 bases fit TRBD2. Trimming at V came to 0 bases and at J to 4 bases, leaving 6 bases not matched to a gene. The CDR3 totals 18 residues. Germline values: CDR1 SGHRS, CDR2 YFSETQ. The CDR3 sequence is CASSLAGLAGGRPDTQYF. CDR3 DNA sequence: TGCGCCAGCAGCTTGGCTGGACTAGCGGGAGGGAGGCCAGATACGCAGTATTTT. Full variable domain (missing parts from reference TRBV5-1 and TRBJ2-3): KAGVTQTPRYLIKTRGQQVTLSCSPISGHRSVSWYQQTPGQGLQFLFEYFSETQRNKGNFPGRFSGRQFSNSRSEMNVSTLELGDSALYLCASSLAGLAGGRPDTQYFGPGTRLTVL.

The chain couples TRBV27 to TRBJ2-1, with 7 bases matching TRBD1. The CDR3 is made up of 16 amino acids. CDR1 MNHEY and CDR2 SMNVEV come from the germline V gene (reference sequence). V was pared by 2 bases and J by 7 bases, with 11 bases of the junction left unmatched. CDR3 DNA: TGTGCCAGCAGTTTAGAGACAGGGAACACGGGGAATGAGCAGTTCTTC. This gives the protein CASSLETGNTGNEQFF.

The chain couples TRBV11-2 to TRBJ2-1, with a weak D call TRBD2 (6 bases). Germline assignment: CDR1 SGHAT and CDR2 FQNNGV. The CDR3 covers 15 residues. Trimming took 5 bases from V and 9 from J, leaving 20 bases between them. The DNA for the CDR3 is TGTGCCAGCAGCCGAGCGGGCAGGTGGGGAGGTGAGCAGTTCTTC. It codes for CASSRAGRWGGEQFF.